This TCR beta chain was profiled in a study of blood T cell repertoires in COVID-19. Study in general: Collection of acute and convalescent COVID-19 samples took place in the United States, Italy and Spain. PBMCs, B-cell-depleted T cells, or T cells were the source of the cDNA or gDNA that made up the material.

The CDR3 is 12 residues long. V lost 1 base, J lost 2 bases, and 6 bases lay in between. Germline CDR1 SQVTM, CDR2 ANQGSEA. In the authors' methods: Amplification of reference gene primers was used by the study to estimate nucleated cell counts. Measured with immunoSEQ multiplex PCR; TCRdb has only the in-frame clones, and not every one. The D gene and trimming were derived from the DNA, and the V and J assignments and clone size from that table. The data show more than 150,000 clones, roughly 80% seen once. The TCR originated in a woman at least 80 years old with COVID-19, enrolled during active disease. What was sequenced was peripheral blood. This chain connects TRBV29-1 to TRBJ2-7; D remains ambiguous. The CDR3 loop reads CSVEGQTYEQYF. The CDR3 coding sequence is TGCAGCGTTGAAGGACAAACCTACGAGCAGTACTTC.